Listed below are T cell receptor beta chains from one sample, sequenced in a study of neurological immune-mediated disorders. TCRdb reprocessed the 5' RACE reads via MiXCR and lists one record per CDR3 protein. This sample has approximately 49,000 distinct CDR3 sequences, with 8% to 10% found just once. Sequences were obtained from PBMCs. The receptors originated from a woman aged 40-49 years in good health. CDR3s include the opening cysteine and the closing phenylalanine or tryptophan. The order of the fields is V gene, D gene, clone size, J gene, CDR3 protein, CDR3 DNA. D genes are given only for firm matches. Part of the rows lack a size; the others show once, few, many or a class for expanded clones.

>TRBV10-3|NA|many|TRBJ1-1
CAISDPWRGPEAFF
TGTGCCATCAGTGATCCGTGGCGAGGGCCTGAAGCTTTCTTT
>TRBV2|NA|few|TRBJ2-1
CASIRRSGTGYNEQFF
TGTGCCAGCATCAGAAGGTCGGGGACTGGCTACAATGAGCAGTTCTTC
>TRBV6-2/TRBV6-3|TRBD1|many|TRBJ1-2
CASSPSGTGRFTF
TGTGCCAGCAGTCCTTCGGGGACAGGGCGCTTCACCTTC
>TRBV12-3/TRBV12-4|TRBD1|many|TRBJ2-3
CASRGDRGPDTQYF
TGTGCCAGCAGGGGGGACAGGGGCCCAGATACGCAGTATTTT
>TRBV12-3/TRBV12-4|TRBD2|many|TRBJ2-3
CASRPGLAAPNTDTQYF
TGTGCCAGCAGACCGGGACTAGCGGCTCCTAACACAGATACGCAGTATTTT
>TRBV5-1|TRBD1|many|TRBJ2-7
CASSIGTALGQYF
TGCGCCAGCAGCATAGGGACAGCTCTGGGGCAGTACTTC
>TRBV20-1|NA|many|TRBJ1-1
CSARDAGLQAEAFF
TGCAGTGCTAGAGATGCAGGATTGCAGGCTGAAGCTTTCTTT
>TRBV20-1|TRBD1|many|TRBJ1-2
CSARAQGQTGGGYGYTF
TGCAGTGCTAGAGCCCAGGGACAGACCGGAGGAGGCTATGGCTACACCTTC
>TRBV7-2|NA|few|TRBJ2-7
CASSLDKAAYEQYF
TGTGCCAGCAGCTTAGATAAGGCGGCCTACGAGCAGTACTTC
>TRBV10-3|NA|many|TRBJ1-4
CAISAGANEKLFF
TGTGCCATCAGTGCGGGAGCTAATGAAAAACTGTTTTTT
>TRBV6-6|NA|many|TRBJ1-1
CASSYPGEAFF
TGTGCCAGCAGTTATCCAGGGGAAGCTTTCTTT
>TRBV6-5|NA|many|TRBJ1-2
CASSPRGKSITF
TGTGCCAGCAGCCCGCGGGGTAAATCGATCACCTTC
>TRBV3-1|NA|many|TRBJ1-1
CASSPDDGGAEAFF
TGTGCCAGCAGCCCAGATGACGGGGGGGCTGAAGCTTTCTTT
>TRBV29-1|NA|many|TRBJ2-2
CSAGVSNTGELFF
TGCAGCGCCGGGGTATCGAACACCGGGGAGCTGTTTTTT
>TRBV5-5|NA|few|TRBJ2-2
CASRVTVINTGELFF
TGTGCCAGCAGGGTGACAGTGATAAACACCGGGGAGCTGTTTTTT
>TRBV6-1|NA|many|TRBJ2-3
CASSAFQGTGDTQYF
TGTGCCAGCAGTGCCTTCCAGGGTACCGGAGATACGCAGTATTTT
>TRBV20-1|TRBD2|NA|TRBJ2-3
CSVGGGGVLGTDTQYF
TGCAGTGTTGGTGGCGGGGGGGTTCTCGGCACAGATACGCAGTATTTT
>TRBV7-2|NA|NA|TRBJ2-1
CASSLGYYNNEQFF
TGTGCCAGCAGCTTAGGTTATTATAACAATGAGCAGTTCTTC
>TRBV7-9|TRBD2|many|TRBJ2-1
CASSPRLAGWGEQFF
TGTGCCAGCAGCCCGCGACTAGCGGGTTGGGGTGAGCAGTTCTTC
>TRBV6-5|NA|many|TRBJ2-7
CASSYSGTKGEQYF
TGTGCCAGCAGTTACTCGGGCACGAAGGGCGAGCAGTACTTC
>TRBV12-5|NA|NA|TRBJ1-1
CASGLSTGFTEAFF
TGTGCTAGTGGTTTGTCCACAGGGTTCACTGAAGCTTTCTTT
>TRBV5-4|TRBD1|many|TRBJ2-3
CASSGQGDTQYF
TGTGCCAGCAGCGGACAGGGAGATACGCAGTATTTT
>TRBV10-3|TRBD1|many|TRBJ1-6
CAISRQGGDSPLHF
TGTGCCATCAGCCGACAGGGAGGAGATTCACCCCTCCACTTT
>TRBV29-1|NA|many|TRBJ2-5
CSVETAQETQYF
TGCAGCGTTGAGACAGCGCAAGAGACCCAGTACTTC
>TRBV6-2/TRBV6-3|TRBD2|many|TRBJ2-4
CASSYRGTSGIKNIQYF
TGTGCCAGCAGTTACAGGGGGACTAGCGGGATCAAAAACATTCAGTACTTC
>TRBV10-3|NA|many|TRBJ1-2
CAISESTGGSYTF
TGTGCCATCAGTGAGTCGACCGGGGGGAGCTACACCTTC
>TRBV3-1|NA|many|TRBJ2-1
CASSHLPGLKNEQFF
TGTGCCAGCAGCCACCTTCCGGGACTGAAAAATGAGCAGTTCTTC
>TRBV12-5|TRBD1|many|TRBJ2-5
CASGSARTGIRETQYF
TGTGCTAGTGGTTCAGCGAGGACAGGTATTAGGGAGACCCAGTACTTC
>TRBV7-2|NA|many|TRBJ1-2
CASSSPRDLGGGYTF
TGTGCCAGCAGCTCCCCCCGGGACTTAGGCGGTGGCTACACCTTC
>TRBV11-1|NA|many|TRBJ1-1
CASSLMGRNTEAFF
TGTGCCAGCAGCTTAATGGGCAGGAACACTGAAGCTTTCTTT
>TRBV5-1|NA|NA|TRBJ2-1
CASSLGRPGNEQFF
TGCGCCAGCAGCTTGGGTCGACCGGGCAATGAGCAGTTCTTC
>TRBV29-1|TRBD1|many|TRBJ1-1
CSAPGQANTEAFF
TGCAGCGCCCCCGGACAGGCGAACACTGAAGCTTTCTTT
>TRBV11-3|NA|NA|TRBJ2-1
CASSLWGPGNEQFF
TGTGCCAGCAGCTTATGGGGGCCTGGCAATGAGCAGTTCTTC
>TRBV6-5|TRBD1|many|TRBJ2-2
CASMGDRGFYTGELFF
TGTGCCAGCATGGGGGACAGGGGGTTCTACACCGGGGAGCTGTTTTTT
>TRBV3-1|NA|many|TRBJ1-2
CASSQDGVSGWLNYGYTF
TGTGCCAGCAGCCAAGACGGGGTATCGGGGTGGCTCAACTATGGCTACACCTTC
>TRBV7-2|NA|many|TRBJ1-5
CASSRQSDQPQHF
TGTGCCAGCAGCCGGCAAAGCGATCAGCCCCAGCATTTT